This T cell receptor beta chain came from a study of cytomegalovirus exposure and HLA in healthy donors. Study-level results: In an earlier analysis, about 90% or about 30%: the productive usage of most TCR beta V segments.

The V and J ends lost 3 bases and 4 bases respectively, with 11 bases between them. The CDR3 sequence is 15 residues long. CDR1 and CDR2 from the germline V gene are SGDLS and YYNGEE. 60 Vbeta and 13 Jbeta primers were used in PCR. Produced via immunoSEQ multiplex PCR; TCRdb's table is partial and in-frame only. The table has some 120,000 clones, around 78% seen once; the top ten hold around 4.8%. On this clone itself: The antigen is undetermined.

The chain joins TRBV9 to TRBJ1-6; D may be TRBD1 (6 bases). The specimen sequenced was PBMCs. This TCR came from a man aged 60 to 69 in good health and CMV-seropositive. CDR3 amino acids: CASSALTGYNSPLHF. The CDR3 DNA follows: TGTGCCAGCAGCGCACTAACAGGGTATAATTCACCCCTCCACTTT.